The 11 T cell receptor beta chains presented below share a single source sample, sequenced in a study of T cell responses to AZD1222 COVID-19 vaccine. Repertoires were generated with immunoSEQ multiplex PCR, while TCRdb's copy carries only in-frame clones and drops some. The sample includes 84,000 or so clones, about 93% of them seen just once. Sequences were derived from peripheral blood, sampled on day 0 of MenACWY control vaccination. The receptors come from an adult in good health.

This chain joins TRBV5-1 and TRBJ1-5; D might be TRBD1 (6 bases). CDR3 size: 14 residues. CDR1 and CDR2 from the germline V gene are SGHRS and YFSETQ. V was clipped by 8 bases and J by 5 bases, with 17 bases between them. The CDR3 coding sequence is TGCGCCAGTTCCCCAGGGGACCCTGATCAGCCCCAGCATTTT. Translation gives CASSPGDPDQPQHF.

The V gene is TRBV6-2 or TRBV6-3, the J gene TRBJ1-4, with a tentative D call TRBD1 (5 bases). Germline V gives CDR1 MNHEY, CDR2 SVGEGT. The germline V and J ends were trimmed by 6 bases and 8 bases, with 19 bases remaining between them. This CDR3 is 15 amino acids long. The CDR3 DNA reads TGTGCCAGCAGCAGGGCCCTCCTCACCGGGGAAAAACTGTTTTTT. Amino acids: CASSRALLTGEKLFF.

The genes are TRBV27 and TRBJ2-5, with D unclear. Looked up from germline, CDR1 is MNHEY and CDR2 is SMNVEV (reference sequence). The CDR3 is 16 amino acids. V was shortened by 3 bases and J by 1 base, with 15 bases between the two germline ends. CDR3 DNA: TGTGCCAGCAGTTTCCACCCGGCCGTGCCCCAAGAGACCCAGTACTTC. Encoded protein: CASSFHPAVPQETQYF.

The chain has TRBV6-1 and TRBJ2-7; D gene ambiguous. Germline CDR1 and CDR2: MNHNS and SASEGT. V was cut by 0 bases and J by 6 bases, with 6 bases left in between. The CDR3 is made up of 12 amino acids. The CDR3 sequence: CASSEAVREQYF. The CDR3 coding sequence is TGTGCCAGCAGTGAAGCGGTTCGCGAGCAGTACTTC.

The chain is built from TRBV7-6 and TRBJ1-1; 8 nucleotides align to TRBD1. The CDR3 has 15 residues. V gave up 2 bases and J gave up 1 base; unmatched junction bases: 3. Per germline, CDR1 SGHVS and CDR2 FNYEAQ. DNA for the CDR3: TGTGCCAGCAGCTTAAGCCAGGGGGCGAACACTGAAGCTTTCTTT. Translating it yields CASSLSQGANTEAFF.

The chain recombines TRBV3-1 (or the pseudogene TRBV3-2) with TRBJ1-5; D gene unclear. The CDR3 totals 14 residues. V shed 3 bases and J shed 0 bases, with 6 bases lying between them. Germline V gene sequence: CDR1 LGHDT, CDR2 YNNKEL (reference sequence). The DNA of the CDR3 is TGTGCCAGCAGCCAGGATTATAGCAATCAGCCCCAGCATTTT. It codes for CASSQDYSNQPQHF.

Points on this clone: Sequence at one end of the junction differs from germline and may be a read error. The chain combines TRBV6-1 with TRBJ2-7; TRBD1 agrees at 9 bases. The V gene's germline CDR1 is MNHNS and CDR2 SASEGT. The CDR3 runs to 14 residues. The CDR3 reads CASSEGTGQYEQYF. The DNA of the CDR3 is TGTGCCAGCAGCGAAGGGACAGGGCAGTACGAGCAGTACTTC.

The J gene is TRBJ2-5, the V gene TRBV25-1; a possible D gene is TRBD1 (5 bases). CDR3 size: 17 residues. Trimming took off 3 bases at V and 0 bases at J, with 17 bases between the two ends. Germline V gene lookup returns CDR1 MGHDK and CDR2 SYGVNS. The CDR3 nucleotides read TGTGCCAGCAGTGATCAAGGGGTGCCAACGTACCAAGAGACCCAGTACTTC. As protein: CASSDQGVPTYQETQYF.

This clone was counted a single time. The rearrangement joins TRBV19 to TRBJ2-5; D may correspond to TRBD1 or TRBD2 (5 bases each). Germline V gene sequence: CDR1 LNHDA, CDR2 SQIVND (reference sequence). The CDR3 is made up of 13 amino acids. V was cut by 11 bases and J by 3 bases, with 16 bases left in between. The chain's CDR3 is CAAGTGTEETQYF. As DNA, the CDR3 is TGTGCCGCCGGAACCGGGACGGAAGAGACCCAGTACTTC.

V and J are TRBV5-1 and TRBJ1-1, with 8 nucleotides matching TRBD1. Germline loops: CDR1 SGHRS, CDR2 YFSETQ. This CDR3 comprises 15 residues. Trimming took 3 bases from V and 4 from J; bases not matched to a gene: 8. CDR3 in amino acids: CASSSGQGGGTEAFF. DNA for the CDR3: TGCGCCAGCAGCTCCGGACAGGGCGGAGGCACTGAAGCTTTCTTT.

The table lists this clone with a few counts. The CDR3 DNA reads TGTGCCAGTAGTGCAGGTAGATTGACTGAAGCTTTCTTT. It yields the protein CASSAGRLTEAFF. The V gene is TRBV19, the J gene TRBJ1-1; no definite D call. This CDR3 comprises 13 residues. The V and J ends lost 5 bases and 5 bases respectively, with 12 bases between them. CDR1 is LNHDA, CDR2 SQIVND, per germline (reference sequence).